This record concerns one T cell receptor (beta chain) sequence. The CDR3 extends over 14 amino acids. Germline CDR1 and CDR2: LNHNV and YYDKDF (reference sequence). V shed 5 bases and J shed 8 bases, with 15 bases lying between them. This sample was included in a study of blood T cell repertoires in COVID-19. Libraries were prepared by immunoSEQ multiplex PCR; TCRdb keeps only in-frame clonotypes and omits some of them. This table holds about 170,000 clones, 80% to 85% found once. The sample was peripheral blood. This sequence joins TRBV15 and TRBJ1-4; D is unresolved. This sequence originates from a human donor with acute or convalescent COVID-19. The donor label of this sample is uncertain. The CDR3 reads CATSFGIEREKLFF. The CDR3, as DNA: TGTGCCACCAGCTTCGGGATCGAGAGGGAAAAACTGTTTTTT.